The present entry profiles one T cell receptor (beta chain) with its context. Its specificity is not known. This sample is drawn from a study of T cell repertoires in cytomegalovirus infection. Study-wide findings and caveats: Summed frequency of shared TCR beta families picked out CMV carriers who also had the relevant HLA. CMV-specific TCR beta clonotypes restricted by HLA-C were the ones dominating the ex vivo response.

TCRdb re-analysed the reads in MiXCR, keeping a single row per CDR3 protein. The sample lists 200,000 to 250,000 distinct CDR3 sequences, roughly 23% seen once, with approximately 18% in the top ten. V was shortened by 3 bases and J by 6 bases, with 11 bases between the two germline ends. The CDR3 length is 13 residues. Germline V lookup: CDR1 SNHLY, CDR2 FYNNEI. The clonotype comes from a human donor in good health (CMV status not recorded). Some clones in this sample may be carry-over from other donors' samples. The rearrangement links TRBV2 to TRBJ1-2; no reliable D call. The sample consisted of CD8+ T cells from PBMCs. The CDR3 protein is CASSDSALHGYTF. The CDR3 bases are TGTGCCAGCAGTGACTCGGCCTTGCATGGCTACACCTTC.